These T cell receptor beta chains were read from a single sample in a study of blood T cell repertoires in COVID-19. Clones were read by immunoSEQ multiplex PCR, and TCRdb kept only the in-frame ones, dropping some. The sample lists about 120,000 clones; 85% to 90% were seen once. Sample: peripheral blood. Receptor source: a woman between 65 and 79 years old with acute or convalescent COVID-19. The CDR3 runs from the conserved cysteine through the conserved F or W. The order of the fields is CDR3 length, D gene, V gene, clone size, J gene, CDR3 DNA, CDR3 protein. D genes are given only for firm matches. A clone size is listed for some rows: how often the clone was seen (once, few, many), or a class if it is expanded.

length: 11; D: NA; V: TRBV27; size: NA; J: TRBJ2-7; DNA: TGTGCCTCTACCTCCGGTAACGAGCAGTACTTC; CDR3: CASTSGNEQYF
length: 12; D: TRBD1; V: TRBV6-5; size: NA; J: TRBJ1-2; DNA: TGTGCCGCTACAGGGGGCACCTATGGCTACACCTTC; CDR3: CAATGGTYGYTF
length: 17; D: TRBD1; V: TRBV10-3; size: NA; J: TRBJ1-1; DNA: TGTGCCATCAGTGAGGGGGCCGGGACAGGGTTACTTTGGGAAGCTTTCTTT; CDR3: CAISEGAGTGLLWEAFF
length: 16; D: NA; V: TRBV18; size: NA; J: TRBJ1-4; DNA: TGTGCCAGCTCACCAAGGGAGTCTGCAACTAATGAAAAACTGTTTTTT; CDR3: CASSPRESATNEKLFF
length: 15; D: TRBD1; V: TRBV4-2; size: NA; J: TRBJ1-5; DNA: TGTGCCAGCAGAATCCGGGACAGAAACAATCAGCCCCAGCATTTT; CDR3: CASRIRDRNNQPQHF
length: 14; D: TRBD1; V: TRBV30; size: NA; J: TRBJ1-2; DNA: TGTGCCTGGAGGGGACAGGGGATTACCTATGGCTACACCTTC; CDR3: CAWRGQGITYGYTF
length: 14; D: TRBD1; V: TRBV5-1; size: NA; J: TRBJ2-2; DNA: TGCGCCAGCAGCTTGACAGGGGTCACCGGGGAGCTGTTTTTT; CDR3: CASSLTGVTGELFF
length: 16; D: TRBD1; V: TRBV19; size: NA; J: TRBJ1-5; DNA: TGTGCCAGTACCTCCTCCGGGACAGGGGGCAGTCAGCCCCAGCATTTT; CDR3: CASTSSGTGGSQPQHF
length: 18; D: NA; V: TRBV7-3; size: NA; J: TRBJ1-3; DNA: TGTGCCAGCAGCTTTAACCCCCCCCCAATGAGCTCTGGAAACACCATATATTTT; CDR3: CASSFNPPPMSSGNTIYF
length: 14; D: NA; V: TRBV7-3; size: few; J: TRBJ2-7; DNA: TGTGCCAGCAGCTTAAATCCTAACTCCTACGAGCAGTACTTC; CDR3: CASSLNPNSYEQYF
length: 15; D: NA; V: TRBV27; size: NA; J: TRBJ1-2; DNA: TGTGCCAGCAGTTTACGTATCGGAGGGCGGGATGGCTACACCTTC; CDR3: CASSLRIGGRDGYTF
length: 18; D: TRBD2; V: TRBV11-2; size: NA; J: TRBJ2-3; DNA: TGTGCCAGCAGCTCAACCCCACTAGCGGGGGGCGCGGGGCATACGCAGTATTTT; CDR3: CASSSTPLAGGAGHTQYF
length: 13; D: NA; V: TRBV6-5; size: few; J: TRBJ2-7; DNA: TGTGCCAGCAGAATAGCGGAAACCTACGAGCAGTACTTC; CDR3: CASRIAETYEQYF
length: 15; D: TRBD1; V: TRBV30; size: NA; J: TRBJ2-5; DNA: TGTGCCTGGAGGGCGGACAGGGGGCGATGGGAGACCCAGTACTTC; CDR3: CAWRADRGRWETQYF
length: 14; D: NA; V: TRBV7-2; size: NA; J: TRBJ1-5; DNA: TGTGCCAGCAGCCCCGGACAGATAAATCAGCCCCAGCATTTT; CDR3: CASSPGQINQPQHF
length: 13; D: NA; V: TRBV30; size: NA; J: TRBJ2-5; DNA: TGTGCCTGGAGTGTATCAGTAAGAGAGACCCAGTACTTC; CDR3: CAWSVSVRETQYF
length: 15; D: NA; V: TRBV3-1/TRBV3-2; size: NA; J: TRBJ2-5; DNA: TGTGCCAGCAGCCAAGATCAGGCGGGGTGGGAGACCCAGTACTTC; CDR3: CASSQDQAGWETQYF
length: 14; D: NA; V: TRBV28; size: NA; J: TRBJ1-1; DNA: TGTGCCAGCAGTCTGTTCGGGATCCTCACTGAAGCTTTCTTT; CDR3: CASSLFGILTEAFF
length: 15; D: TRBD1; V: TRBV19; size: NA; J: TRBJ1-5; DNA: TGTGCCAGTAGTTACAGACAGGGCGGCGGGCAGCCCCAGCATTTT; CDR3: CASSYRQGGGQPQHF
length: 13; D: TRBD1; V: TRBV11-3; size: NA; J: TRBJ1-2; DNA: TGTGCCACAGCAGGGGGCGCGAGCTATGGCTACACCTTC; CDR3: CATAGGASYGYTF
length: 14; D: NA; V: TRBV5-5; size: NA; J: TRBJ1-2; DNA: TGTGCCAGCAGCTTGGGGCAGGGAAATTATGGCTACACCTTC; CDR3: CASSLGQGNYGYTF
length: 14; D: TRBD1; V: TRBV6-5; size: NA; J: TRBJ1-2; DNA: TGTGCCAGCAGGGGGACAGGGGGAAACTATGGCTACACCTTC; CDR3: CASRGTGGNYGYTF
length: 14; D: NA; V: TRBV19; size: NA; J: TRBJ1-2; DNA: TGTGCCAGTAGTTTCATCCAGGATTACTATGGCTACACCTTC; CDR3: CASSFIQDYYGYTF